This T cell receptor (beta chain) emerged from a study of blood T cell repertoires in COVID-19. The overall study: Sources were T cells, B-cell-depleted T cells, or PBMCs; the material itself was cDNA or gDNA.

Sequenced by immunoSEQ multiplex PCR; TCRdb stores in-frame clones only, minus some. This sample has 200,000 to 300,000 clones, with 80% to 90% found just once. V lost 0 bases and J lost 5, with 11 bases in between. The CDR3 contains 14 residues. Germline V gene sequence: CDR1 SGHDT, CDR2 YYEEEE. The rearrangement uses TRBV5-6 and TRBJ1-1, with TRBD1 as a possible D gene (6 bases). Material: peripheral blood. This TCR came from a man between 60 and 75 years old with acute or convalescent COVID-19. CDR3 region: CASSLGGGGTEAFF. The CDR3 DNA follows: TGTGCCAGCAGCTTGGGAGGGGGAGGGACTGAAGCTTTCTTT.